A single sample gave rise to the 2 T cell receptor beta chains below, sequenced in a study of shared clonotypes between healthy human individuals. Cells designated naive CD8 were CD45RO-negative and were positively selected for CCR7, with terminally differentiated effector memory CD45RA+ cells excluded. Sequencing was performed with immunoSEQ multiplex PCR; in TCRdb, only in-frame clones are kept and a portion is missing. The sample contains millions of clones, just over 90% of which appear only once. The specimen was naive CD8+ T cells from PBMCs. Receptors originate from a man younger than 35 in good health. Some clones in this sample may be carry-over from other donors' samples.

CDR3: CASSQYSRDGETQYF. The CDR3 DNA follows: TGCGCCAGCAGCCAGTACAGTCGGGATGGCGAGACCCAGTACTTC. J is TRBJ2-5 and V is TRBV4-1, with D possibly being TRBD2 (5 bases). Germline lookup yields CDR1 MGHRA and CDR2 YSYEKL. Trimming stripped 3 bases from V and 5 bases from J, with 16 bases between. The CDR3 spans 15 residues.

The V call is TRBV28, the J call TRBJ2-5; 9 positions match TRBD2. Germline CDR1 reads MDHEN; CDR2 reads SYDVKM. This CDR3 region has 14 residues. J was trimmed by 5 bases and V by 5 bases; bases with no gene match: 6. CDR3 nucleotide sequence: TGTGCCAGCAGTGTGGCGGGAGGGGACGAGACCCAGTACTTC. The encoded protein is CASSVAGGDETQYF.